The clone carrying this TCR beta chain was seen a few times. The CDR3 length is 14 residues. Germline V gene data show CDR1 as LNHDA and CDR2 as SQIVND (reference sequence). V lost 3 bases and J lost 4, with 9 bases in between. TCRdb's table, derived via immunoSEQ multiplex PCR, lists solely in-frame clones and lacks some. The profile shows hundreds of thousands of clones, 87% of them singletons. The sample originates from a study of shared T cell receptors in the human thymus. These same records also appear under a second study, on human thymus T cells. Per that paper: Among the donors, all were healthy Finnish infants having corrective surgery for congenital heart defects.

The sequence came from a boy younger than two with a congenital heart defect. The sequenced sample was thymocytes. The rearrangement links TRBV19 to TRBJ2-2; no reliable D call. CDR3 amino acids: CASSIFGRTGELFF. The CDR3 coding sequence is TGTGCCAGTAGTATTTTTGGGCGCACCGGGGAGCTGTTTTTT. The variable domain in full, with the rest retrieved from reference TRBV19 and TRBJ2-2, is DGGITQSPKYLFRKEGQNVTLSCEQNLNHDAMYWYRQDPGQGLRLIYYSQIVNDFQKGDIAEGYSVSREKKESFPLTVTSAQKNPTAFYLCASSIFGRTGELFFGEGSRLTVL.